Given below is one T cell receptor beta chain in context. Genomic DNA of every subset was divided equally among multiple immunoSEQ plates. TCRdb's copy holds only in-frame clones and misses some; the assay was immunoSEQ multiplex PCR. The sample holds approximately 720,000 clones, 92% seen once. Naive CD8 cells lacked CD45RO, underwent positive selection for CCR7 and left out terminally differentiated effector memory CD45RA+ cells. These data originate in a study of shared clonotypes between healthy human individuals. In the study overall: A few men and a couple of women, aged 18 to 49, were donors.

The clonotype originates from a man aged 25-40 years in good health. The sequenced material came from naive CD8+ T cells sorted from blood.

CDR3 in amino acids: CASSLAHRGYEQYF. The DNA for the CDR3 is TGCGCCAGCAGCTTGGCCCACAGGGGCTACGAGCAGTACTTC. The chain links TRBV5-1 to TRBJ2-7; 7 bases map to TRBD1. Looked up from germline, CDR1 is SGHRS and CDR2 is YFSETQ. The V segment lost 0 bases and the J segment 3 bases; nucleotides outside the gene matches: 3. The CDR3 consists of 14 residues.